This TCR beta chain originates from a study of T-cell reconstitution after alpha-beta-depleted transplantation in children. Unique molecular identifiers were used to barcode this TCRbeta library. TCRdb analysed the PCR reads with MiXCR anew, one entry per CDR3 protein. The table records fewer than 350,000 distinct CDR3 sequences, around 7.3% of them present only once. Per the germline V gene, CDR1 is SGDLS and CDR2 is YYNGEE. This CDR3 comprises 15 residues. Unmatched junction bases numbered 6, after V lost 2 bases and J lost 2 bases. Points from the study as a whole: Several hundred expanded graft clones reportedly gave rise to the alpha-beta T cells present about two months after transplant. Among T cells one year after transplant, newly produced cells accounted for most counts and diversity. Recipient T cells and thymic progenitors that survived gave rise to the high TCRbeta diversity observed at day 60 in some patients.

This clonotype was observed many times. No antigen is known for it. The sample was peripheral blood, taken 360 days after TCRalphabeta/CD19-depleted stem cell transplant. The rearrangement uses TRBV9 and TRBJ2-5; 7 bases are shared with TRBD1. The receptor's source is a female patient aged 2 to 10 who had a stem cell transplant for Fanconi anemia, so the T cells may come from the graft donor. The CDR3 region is CASSVRTGGQETQYF. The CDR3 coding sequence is TGTGCCAGCAGCGTTAGGACAGGCGGTCAAGAGACCCAGTACTTC.